These T cell receptor beta chains were read from a single sample in a study of cytomegalovirus exposure and HLA in healthy donors. Sequencing was performed with immunoSEQ multiplex PCR; in TCRdb, only in-frame clones are kept and a portion is missing. The data show some 180,000 clones, roughly 87% seen once. The material sequenced was PBMCs. All receptors come from a boy aged 2 to 10 in good health and CMV-seronegative. The CDR3 runs from the conserved cysteine through the conserved F or W. The D gene is left open where the match is weak. Clone size is given for some rows only: seen once, a few or many times, or a class if the clone is expanded.

d_gene	abundance	j_gene	v_gene	CDR3aa
TRBD2	-	TRBJ2-3	TRBV5-6	CASSRLLAGAVDTQYF
-	few	TRBJ1-1	TRBV4-2	CASSDTVDREAFF
-	-	TRBJ2-7	TRBV7-8	CASSRRLAYEQYF
TRBD1	-	TRBJ1-2	TRBV5-1	CASSTGTGAGEGYTF
-	-	TRBJ1-6	TRBV9	CASSVVGGGPLHF
-	-	TRBJ2-2	TRBV12-2	CASRPTGAYTGELFF
-	-	TRBJ1-1	TRBV27	CASSLGGAGTEAFF
-	-	-	TRBV13	CASSLGGDYEQYF
TRBD1	-	TRBJ1-2	TRBV6-5	CASRPGTGSYGYTF
-	-	TRBJ2-6	TRBV7-2	CASSPQGGGANVLTF
TRBD1	-	TRBJ2-1	TRBV5-1	CASSPRDRGRNEQFF
-	-	TRBJ2-1	TRBV5-4	CASSSGTSDEQFF
-	few	TRBJ1-4	TRBV6-1	CASSESAGANEKLFF
TRBD1	-	TRBJ1-5	TRBV2	CASSVFGTGMNQPQHF
TRBD2	-	-	TRBV6-1	CASSVAGGAVYEQYF
-	few	-	TRBV27	CASSPKGWYEQYF
TRBD1	-	TRBJ2-2	TRBV19	CASSPGQGGAGELFF
TRBD1	-	TRBJ1-1	TRBV6-6	CASRSDRGTNTEAFF
-	-	TRBJ1-4	TRBV5-7	CASSFRGRRANEKLFF
TRBD2	-	TRBJ2-3	TRBV5-8	CASSLGLAGGQPDTQYF
-	-	TRBJ2-7	TRBV18	CASSQSEFYEQYF
-	-	TRBJ1-6	TRBV7-8	CASSFAGLYNSPLHF
TRBD1	-	TRBJ2-7	TRBV6-6	CASRSRGPEQYF
-	-	TRBJ2-3	TRBV11-2	CASSLTRGGNTDTQYF
TRBD1	-	TRBJ2-3	TRBV28	CASSPLGDRGQDTQYF
-	-	-	TRBV2	CASSEGGDLNEQYF
-	-	TRBJ2-6	TRBV19	CASSSPLGSRVSGANVLTF
-	-	TRBJ1-6	TRBV9	CASSVDTGNNSPLHF
TRBD1	-	TRBJ1-1	TRBV15	CATSTGTGDAPLNTEAFF
-	-	TRBJ2-5	TRBV28	CASSFGGDSLEQETQYF
-	-	TRBJ2-7	TRBV27	CASSLGVPGRTYEQYF
-	-	-	TRBV27	CASSLSLDRRSYEQYF
TRBD2	-	TRBJ2-3	TRBV28	CASLAGGTDTQYF
-	-	TRBJ2-3	TRBV23-1	CASSLLGAEWLDTQYF
-	once	TRBJ1-5	TRBV27	CASSFQWEVDQPQHF
-	-	TRBJ2-3	TRBV5-1	CASSLQGPGVNTQYF
TRBD1	-	-	TRBV19	CASSRDRVGYEQYF
TRBD1	-	TRBJ2-7	TRBV6-6	CATRSTGQDPKEQYF
-	-	TRBJ2-2	TRBV19	CASSPTTNTGELFF
TRBD1	-	TRBJ2-6	TRBV5-8	CASSPDRGAF
-	-	TRBJ1-5	TRBV7-2	CASSPAGNQPQHF
-	-	TRBJ1-1	TRBV6-1	CASGKGGTNTEAFF
-	-	TRBJ1-2	TRBV5-1	CASSSYEENYGYTF
TRBD1	-	TRBJ1-1	TRBV27	CASSDDRGVAFF
TRBD1	-	TRBJ1-1	TRBV4-1	CASSQIGGTGAKGAFF
-	once	TRBJ2-2	TRBV7-9	CASSLFPGKGTGELFF
TRBD1	-	TRBJ1-5	TRBV28	CASSLMGSGGSNQPQHF
TRBD1	-	TRBJ1-6	TRBV25-1	CASSELGTGANSPLHF
TRBD2	-	TRBJ2-1	TRBV15	CATSKTGGSYNEQFF
TRBD2	-	TRBJ2-3	TRBV7-9	CASSLPHTSGTSTDTQYF
TRBD1	-	TRBJ2-7	TRBV9	CASSVADQGAAPYEQYF
-	-	TRBJ2-7	TRBV15	CATSRDRVGSYEQYF